This TCR beta chain was sequenced for a study of blood T cell repertoires in COVID-19. The germline V gene encodes CDR1 SEHNR and CDR2 FQNEAQ (reference sequence). CDR3 length: 15 amino acids. Germline trimming cut 6 bases from V and 2 bases from J; bases unmatched to any gene: 7. The authors' processing: The authors estimated nucleated cell counts from reference gene primer amplification. Profiling relied on immunoSEQ multiplex PCR, and the TCRdb table lists in-frame clones only, not all of them. That table furnishes V, J and clone size, whereas the DNA furnished D and trimming. The sample has about 330,000 clones; roughly 86% are singletons.

The sequence derives from a young man with COVID-19, enrolled during active disease. Input material: peripheral blood. The V call is TRBV7-9, the J call TRBJ2-1; 7 nucleotides agree with TRBD1. The CDR3 DNA follows: TGTGCCAGCAGGCTTGGGACAGTGCCCTACAATGAGCAGTTCTTC. Translated: CASRLGTVPYNEQFF. Full variable domain (outside the CDR3, taken from reference TRBV7-9 and TRBJ2-1): DTGVSQNPRHKITKRGQNVTFRCDPISEHNRLYWYRQTLGQGPEFLTYFQNEAQLEKSRLLSDRFSAERPKGSFSTLEIQRTEQGDSAMYLCASRLGTVPYNEQFFGPGTRLTVL.